This T cell receptor (beta chain) was sequenced during a study of T cells in Graves' hyperthyroidism and ophthalmopathy. Study-level results: The blood repertoire included most of the expanded thyroid clonotypes above 0.001.

Diagnosing involved the use of clinical symptoms, serum thyroxine and TRAb, thyroid ultrasound and orbital computed tomography. The source of the PBMCs was 8 to 10 ml of fresh peripheral blood. Researchers amplified the TCR beta CDR3 regions from RNA transcripts. The HTBI primer set was used in a first-round RT-PCR of the TCR CDR3. TCRdb re-called the multiplex PCR reads through MiXCR, storing one row per CDR3 protein. This table holds roughly 420,000 distinct CDR3 sequences, roughly 14% found once. In germline, CDR1 is GTSNPN, CDR2 SVGIG (reference sequence). The CDR3 has 15 residues. Germline trimming cut 0 bases from V and 3 bases from J; bases unmatched to any gene: 5. In this sample, this clonotype turned up a few times. The antigen is undetermined.

The V call is TRBV30, the J call TRBJ2-1; 7 bases fit TRBD1. The origin of this receptor is a woman aged 18 to 35 with Graves' hyperthyroidism. The material sequenced was blood. CDR3 DNA: TGTGCCTGGAGTGTTACAGGGGCGGTCTACAATGAGCAGTTCTTC. Translated: CAWSVTGAVYNEQFF.